The rows below give T cell receptor beta chains drawn from one sample of a study of response to subunit inactivated influenza vaccine. Each CDR3 protein is one row after TCRdb ran MiXCR on the RT-PCR reads. The sample holds about 650,000 distinct CDR3 sequences, about 15% seen once. Sequencing used PBMCs from blood, obtained less than 15 days before vaccination. The receptors come from a man aged 50 to 59 who received an inactivated influenza vaccine. CDR3s include the opening cysteine and the closing phenylalanine or tryptophan. Each record gives: clone size, CDR3 length, J gene, V gene, D gene, CDR3 protein, CDR3 DNA. The D gene is left open where the match is weak. Clone size is shown for a subset of rows, as once, few, many or a class of expanded clone.

clone size: many
CDR3 length: 14
J gene: TRBJ2-7
V gene: TRBV7-8
D gene: TRBD2
CDR3 protein: CASSSQKLAYEQYF
CDR3 DNA: TGTGCCAGCAGCTCCCAAAAACTAGCGTACGAGCAGTACTTC

clone size: many
CDR3 length: 13
J gene: TRBJ1-1
V gene: TRBV2
D gene: NA
CDR3 protein: CASSYDMSNEAFF
CDR3 DNA: TGTGCCAGCAGTTATGACATGAGCAATGAAGCTTTCTTT

clone size: NA
CDR3 length: 13
J gene: TRBJ2-1
V gene: TRBV12-3/TRBV12-4
D gene: NA
CDR3 protein: CASSLRGTNEQFF
CDR3 DNA: TGTGCCAGCAGTTTACGGGGGACGAATGAGCAGTTCTTC

clone size: many
CDR3 length: 15
J gene: TRBJ2-2
V gene: TRBV6-1
D gene: TRBD1
CDR3 protein: CASLTGAANTGELFF
CDR3 DNA: TGTGCCAGCCTAACAGGGGCCGCGAACACCGGGGAGCTGTTTTTT

clone size: NA
CDR3 length: 14
J gene: TRBJ2-7
V gene: TRBV7-9
D gene: NA
CDR3 protein: CASSRDFGYPEQYF
CDR3 DNA: TGTGCCAGCTCCCGGGACTTCGGTTATCCGGAGCAGTACTTC

clone size: NA
CDR3 length: 17
J gene: TRBJ2-5
V gene: TRBV18
D gene: TRBD1
CDR3 protein: CASSSVPGQAGGETQYF
CDR3 DNA: TGTGCCAGCTCGTCCGTCCCGGGACAGGCCGGGGGAGAGACCCAGTACTTC

clone size: many
CDR3 length: 14
J gene: TRBJ1-5
V gene: TRBV20-1
D gene: NA
CDR3 protein: CSASLGSGSQPQHF
CDR3 DNA: TGCAGTGCTAGCCTTGGGAGTGGCAGTCAGCCCCAGCATTTT

clone size: many
CDR3 length: 12
J gene: TRBJ2-7
V gene: TRBV27
D gene: NA
CDR3 protein: CASSPDYYEQYF
CDR3 DNA: TGTGCCAGCAGTCCGGATTATTACGAGCAGTACTTC

clone size: few
CDR3 length: 12
J gene: TRBJ2-5
V gene: TRBV20-1
D gene: NA
CDR3 protein: CSATTSPETQYF
CDR3 DNA: TGCAGTGCTACCACCTCCCCCGAGACCCAGTACTTC

clone size: few
CDR3 length: 15
J gene: TRBJ2-5
V gene: TRBV12-3/TRBV12-4
D gene: TRBD2
CDR3 protein: CASSLGRGGDETQYF
CDR3 DNA: TGTGCCAGCAGTTTAGGGCGGGGGGGCGACGAGACCCAGTACTTC

clone size: few
CDR3 length: 14
J gene: TRBJ2-3
V gene: TRBV7-2
D gene: NA
CDR3 protein: CASSRNQGSDTQYF
CDR3 DNA: TGTGCCAGCAGCCGAAACCAGGGGTCGGATACGCAGTATTTT

clone size: NA
CDR3 length: 14
J gene: TRBJ1-1
V gene: TRBV28
D gene: NA
CDR3 protein: CASSRDITRTEAFF
CDR3 DNA: TGTGCCAGCAGTCGGGACATCACTAGGACTGAAGCTTTCTTT

clone size: NA
CDR3 length: 13
J gene: TRBJ1-2
V gene: TRBV29-1
D gene: NA
CDR3 protein: CSVDLMGHYGYTF
CDR3 DNA: TGCAGCGTTGACTTGATGGGCCACTATGGCTACACCTTC

clone size: many
CDR3 length: 17
J gene: TRBJ2-1
V gene: TRBV3-1
D gene: NA
CDR3 protein: CASSQDPVQFPSNEQFF
CDR3 DNA: TGTGCCAGCAGCCAAGATCCGGTACAGTTCCCCTCCAATGAGCAGTTCTTC

clone size: NA
CDR3 length: 17
J gene: TRBJ2-5
V gene: TRBV5-1
D gene: NA
CDR3 protein: CASSLGVGASMRETQYF
CDR3 DNA: TGCGCCAGCAGCTTGGGTGTGGGAGCCTCAATGCGGGAGACCCAGTACTTC

clone size: NA
CDR3 length: 14
J gene: TRBJ1-1
V gene: TRBV12-3/TRBV12-4
D gene: NA
CDR3 protein: CASTPDGLNTEAFF
CDR3 DNA: TGTGCCAGCACACCGGACGGACTAAACACTGAAGCTTTCTTT

clone size: few
CDR3 length: 16
J gene: TRBJ2-7
V gene: TRBV7-9
D gene: TRBD1
CDR3 protein: CASSLMGQGTKDEQYF
CDR3 DNA: TGTGCCAGCAGCTTAATGGGACAGGGGACGAAGGACGAGCAGTACTTC

clone size: many
CDR3 length: 15
J gene: TRBJ2-7
V gene: TRBV12-3/TRBV12-4
D gene: TRBD2
CDR3 protein: CASSLTSGSLGEQYF
CDR3 DNA: TGTGCCAGCAGTTTGACTAGCGGGAGTTTAGGCGAGCAGTACTTC

clone size: NA
CDR3 length: 16
J gene: TRBJ2-2
V gene: TRBV20-1
D gene: NA
CDR3 protein: CSAIDLRRMNTGELFF
CDR3 DNA: TGCAGTGCTATCGACTTACGGCGAATGAACACCGGGGAGCTGTTTTTT

clone size: NA
CDR3 length: 16
J gene: TRBJ2-4
V gene: TRBV7-2
D gene: NA
CDR3 protein: CASSPVVGPAKNIQYF
CDR3 DNA: TGTGCCAGCAGCCCGGTAGTCGGGCCAGCCAAAAACATTCAGTACTTC

clone size: NA
CDR3 length: 15
J gene: TRBJ2-1
V gene: TRBV27
D gene: TRBD1
CDR3 protein: CASSSRDRGFNEQFF
CDR3 DNA: TGTGCCAGCAGTAGCCGGGACAGGGGTTTTAATGAGCAGTTCTTC

clone size: few
CDR3 length: 13
J gene: TRBJ1-5
V gene: TRBV6-1
D gene: NA
CDR3 protein: CASSDGRHQPQHF
CDR3 DNA: TGTGCCAGCAGTGATGGCAGACATCAGCCCCAGCATTTT

clone size: NA
CDR3 length: 13
J gene: TRBJ2-1
V gene: TRBV6-2/TRBV6-3
D gene: NA
CDR3 protein: CASGPTSYNEQFF
CDR3 DNA: TGTGCCAGCGGTCCTACCTCCTACAATGAGCAGTTCTTC

clone size: NA
CDR3 length: 13
J gene: TRBJ2-7
V gene: TRBV11-2
D gene: TRBD1
CDR3 protein: CAIYGQVSNEQYF
CDR3 DNA: TGTGCCATCTACGGACAGGTCTCAAACGAGCAGTACTTC

clone size: NA
CDR3 length: 13
J gene: TRBJ2-1
V gene: TRBV27
D gene: NA
CDR3 protein: CASSLSGALEQFF
CDR3 DNA: TGTGCCAGCAGTTTATCGGGGGCGCTTGAGCAGTTCTTC

clone size: few
CDR3 length: 13
J gene: TRBJ2-1
V gene: TRBV28
D gene: NA
CDR3 protein: CASSLSQGNEQFF
CDR3 DNA: TGTGCCAGCAGTTTATCTCAGGGAAACGAGCAGTTCTTC

clone size: NA
CDR3 length: 16
J gene: TRBJ2-5
V gene: TRBV12-3/TRBV12-4
D gene: TRBD1
CDR3 protein: CASSLLGTGSLETQYF
CDR3 DNA: TGTGCCAGCAGTTTACTTGGGACAGGGTCGTTGGAGACCCAGTACTTC

clone size: few
CDR3 length: 14
J gene: TRBJ2-3
V gene: TRBV10-1
D gene: TRBD2
CDR3 protein: CASSDILAADTQYF
CDR3 DNA: TGCGCCAGCAGTGATATACTAGCGGCAGATACGCAGTATTTT

clone size: few
CDR3 length: 13
J gene: TRBJ2-1
V gene: TRBV2
D gene: TRBD2
CDR3 protein: CASRLTSGDEQFF
CDR3 DNA: TGTGCCAGCAGATTGACTAGCGGCGATGAGCAGTTCTTC

clone size: few
CDR3 length: 13
J gene: TRBJ2-7
V gene: TRBV29-1
D gene: TRBD1
CDR3 protein: CSVRQGVIYEQYF
CDR3 DNA: TGCAGCGTACGACAGGGTGTGATCTACGAGCAGTACTTC

clone size: many
CDR3 length: 11
J gene: TRBJ2-1
V gene: TRBV20-1
D gene: NA
CDR3 protein: CSARLVPEQFF
CDR3 DNA: TGCAGTGCTAGACTAGTTCCTGAGCAGTTCTTC

clone size: few
CDR3 length: 10
J gene: TRBJ1-2
V gene: TRBV29-1
D gene: NA
CDR3 protein: CSVGPEGYTF
CDR3 DNA: TGCAGCGTTGGTCCCGAGGGCTACACCTTC

clone size: NA
CDR3 length: 14
J gene: TRBJ1-6
V gene: TRBV5-1
D gene: NA
CDR3 protein: CASSLGQQNSPLHF
CDR3 DNA: TGCGCCAGCAGCTTGGGACAGCAAAATTCACCCCTCCACTTT

clone size: NA
CDR3 length: 17
J gene: TRBJ2-7
V gene: TRBV21-1
D gene: NA
CDR3 protein: CASSKAGKGQGRYEQYF
CDR3 DNA: TGTGCCAGCAGCAAAGCCGGGAAAGGACAGGGGCGTTACGAGCAGTACTTC

clone size: few
CDR3 length: 12
J gene: TRBJ1-6
V gene: TRBV10-3
D gene: NA
CDR3 protein: CAISEFSGPLHF
CDR3 DNA: TGTGCCATCAGTGAGTTTTCTGGACCCCTCCACTTT